This T cell receptor beta chain comes out of a study of cytomegalovirus exposure and HLA in healthy donors (dated by TCRdb to 2015 to 2018). The study in broad terms: In an earlier analysis of under 750 of the donors, 276 Gb of sequence data and approximately 120 million unique TCR beta sequences from roughly 190 million T cells were reported. The study was designed to test whether signatures of past pathogen exposure could be identified by cataloging public T cell receptors. In the later analysis, no new phenotypic data were used to find candidate immune exposures; instead, reliance was placed on TCR beta sequences and their occurrence across donors. Class I and class II HLA loci were covered by the typing at four-digit resolution. The study combined high-throughput TCR immunosequencing, statistical association of individual TCRs with disease status, and machine learning to predict cytomegalovirus infection status. Typing coverage differed by locus: A, B, C, DRB1 and DQB1 were typed in about 629-630 donors, DQA1 in about 560, DPA1 in 600 to 610, and DPB1 in roughly 450. In a later analysis, previously published TCR beta repertoires from fewer than 750 donors were re-analyzed and high-resolution HLA genotyping was added so that TCR occurrence patterns could be studied. Besides the first cohort of roughly 700 subjects, a separate validation cohort made up of roughly 120 different subjects was used. In an earlier analysis of 500 to 650 of the donors, high-throughput TCR beta sequencing was used to judge whether each TCR beta V gene segment behaved as functional or pseudogenic. Using immunosequencing, the study profiled T cell repertoires from 500 to 800 subjects and related those repertoires to cytomegalovirus serostatus. Every repertoire in the discovery cohort had been generated on one and the same sequencing platform. Among 398 genotyped donors of the cohort, an average of 235,054 unique TCR beta nucleotide sequences were sequenced per donor, roughly 20% of them non-productive. Alongside the repertoire data, information on donor age, sex, ethnicity and CMV serostatus was compiled. Of the roughly 420 genotyped donors, less than 90% were placed in the genetic ancestry cluster associated with self-reported Caucasian donors. Genome-wide SNP genotypes for about three fifths of the roughly 670 donors were used in a later genetic analysis, which treated that subset as a discovery cohort. Approximately 300 gigabases of sequencing data and roughly 80 million unique TCR sequences made up an early release that covered around 640 HLA-typed donors. A few DR-DQ haplotypes were treated as single units for association and clustering because of strong linkage in the cohort.

On this clone itself: Its specific antigen is unknown. Per-base qualities were not stored, and no clone one base away is much larger.

The cohort comprised 670 or so healthy bone marrow donors. At the time of sampling, all cohort members were nominally healthy, though unrecorded immune exposures were likely present. The donor tested CMV seropositive and was one of the 289 seropositive cohort members. Each donor provided a peripheral blood sample, and peripheral blood mononuclear cells were used for TCR beta sequencing. Genomic DNA was extracted from the blood cell samples with the Qiagen DNeasy Blood Extraction Kit. Libraries were built with the immunoSEQ multiplex PCR assay. For the multiplex PCR, a mixture combining 60 forward primers for TCR Vbeta segments and 13 reverse primers for TCR Jbeta segments was used. A multiplex PCR assay on genomic DNA amplified the CDR3 region of rearranged TCR beta genes. On the Illumina HiSeq System, the amplified TCR beta libraries were sequenced as 87-base-pair reads. On the authors' methods: Across the roughly 640 repertoires, a later analysis counted tens of millions of unique TCR beta chains, around 11 million of which were shared by at least two donors. A nearest-neighbor algorithm error-corrected the raw reads and collapsed the reads into unique sequences, merging closely related sequences to remove PCR and sequencing errors. CDR3 sequences were aligned to IMGT reference sequences to assign V, D and J gene segments. For a sequence to be retained, a match of at least six nucleotides to both a V gene segment and a J gene segment was required. A rearrangement counted as productive if the CDR3 had no stop codons and remained in frame with V and J, and every other rearrangement counted as non-productive. CDR3 was defined by IMGT convention, running from the second conserved V-encoded cysteine to the conserved J-encoded phenylalanine. The earlier analysis of 500 to 600 of the donors excluded sequences that lacked an unambiguous match to a single V gene segment. In an earlier analysis of some 590 of the donors, V segments were called functional above 56.7% productive rearrangements and were called segregating when the between-donor standard deviation exceeded 5%. A statistical classification framework was built to diagnose cytomegalovirus status from the catalog of TCR beta chain sequences. V and J gene assignment, in a later analysis, came from comparing TCR nucleotide sequences with IMGT/GENE-DB human TR gene sequences. The TCRdist pipeline was used in a later analysis to assign CDR3 sequences and most-parsimonious VDJ recombination scenarios. In a later analysis, each TCR beta chain was defined by its CDR3 amino acid sequence together with its V-gene family, and reads without a unique V-gene family were excluded. To address suspected cross-contamination and a sequencing artifact, a later analysis removed a few hundred highly shared, low-generation-probability nucleotide sequences. For each public chain, a later analysis derived a clonal expansion index from normalized ranks of inferred template counts within each repertoire. Generation probabilities in a later analysis came from a VDJ recombination model fitted to out-of-frame rearrangements, and those results were checked against IGoR. A later analysis scored TCR-TCR, TCR-HLA and TCR-CMV co-occurrence with hypergeometric tests, applying a repertoire-size bias correction to TCR pairs. A later analysis estimated false discovery rates by permuting HLA or CMV assignments 20 times. In a later analysis, co-occurring TCRs were grouped using DBSCAN, and TCRdist sequence similarity was added for clustering within HLA-allele-positive subsets. Repertoires with fewer than 30,000 or more than 120,000 public chains were left out of co-occurrence clustering, as were four to six repertoires with anomalous nucleotide sharing. Sourced from immuneACCESS, this table was stored by TCRdb with only in-frame sequences that have V and J called. A share of the clones is absent; for the studies checked, an unresolved V gene accounts for under half, and the remainder has no known explanation. Clonal size and the V and J genes are those of that table, whereas D and trimming came from the DNA. Here the sample has around 160,000 clones; over 65% occur a single time. The leading ten clones occupy around 2.9% of the sample.

General findings and caveats noted by the study authors: Across donors, most TCR sequences were observed very rarely, whereas some public TCRs were present in many individuals. The only immune exposure information available for the cohort was CMV serostatus. In a later analysis, the rate of TCR association differed among HLA loci, with DRB1 alleles having the most associated TCRs and HLA-C alleles having the fewest. In vitro tests confirmed that a few of the cytomegalovirus-associated TCR beta chains recognize cytomegalovirus antigens. Specific HLA alleles were associated with 15,000 to 20,000 TCR beta sequences at a false discovery rate of 0.05 in a later analysis. In an earlier analysis of 587 of the donors, most TCR beta V segments were observed in productive rearrangements about 87% or about 30% of the time, broadly matching IMGT annotations. V-gene and J-gene trimming of TCR beta chains was associated with a missense DCLRE1C variant in a later genetic analysis, and the association was replicated in an independent cohort. Compared with the roughly 600-donor mean, donors in an Asian-associated ancestry cluster had fewer N-insertions in productive TCRs, according to a later genetic analysis. The cohort was sequenced for TCR beta chains only, and without alpha or paired-chain data the features that could be detected were limited. A group of highly shared sequence variants was considered likely to be a technical artifact of the sequencing pipeline. Correlated functional status among segregating V segments might be attributable to linkage disequilibrium, but an unknown experimental factor could not be ruled out. Because HLA typing was missing for some donors at each locus, association tests included only the typed subset. A further reported finding was that TCR beta sequences accurately predicted the HLA-A and HLA-B alleles for most subjects in the first cohort. The authors suggested that the approach could potentially be extended to other disease states and immunological phenotypes. A later analysis reported that several top co-occurrence clusters appeared linked to parvovirus B19, influenza, CMV and Epstein-Barr virus. The presence/absence analyses assumed that sequencing depth was roughly uniform across donors, and that assumption may not be true. The earlier analysis of around 600 of the donors excluded some 15 rarely observed V segments, including chromosome 9 orphons, because counts were too low. In a later analysis, HLA-associated TCR beta chains were found to be more clonally expanded and to have lower generation probabilities than equally common non-associated chains. Cytomegalovirus status was reported to be diagnosed by the classifier with high specificity and sensitivity in both the original and validation cohorts. When HLA alleles, especially DR and DQ, strongly co-occurred, attributing TCR associations to individual alleles was difficult. Most CMV-associated TCR beta chains appeared to be HLA-restricted in a later analysis, and the HLA associations seemed to be driven largely by CMV exposure. The study listed 164 TCR beta chains as associated with cytomegalovirus.

The TCR sequence derives from a man aged 40-55 years in good health and CMV-seropositive. Sequencing used PBMCs.

The nucleotide sequence is TGTGCCAGCAGCTTTCGACTAGCGGGAGGGGATAGCAATGAGCAGTTCTTC. Its translation reads: CASSFRLAGGDSNEQFF. The chain was built from TRBV9 and TRBJ2-1, with 14 bases aligning to TRBD2. For this chain, trimming is 4 bases at the V end and 6 bases at the J end, and the number of junction bases without a gene match is 9. CDR1 is given as SGDLS and CDR2 as YYNGEE, both from the germline V gene. There are 17 amino acids in the CDR3, from cysteine to phenylalanine inclusive. The read is trimmed to its CDR3 DNA, 51 bases read in frame from base 1.